The 32 T cell receptor beta chains below come from one sample, sequenced in a study of blood T cell repertoires in COVID-19. Clones were read by immunoSEQ multiplex PCR, and TCRdb kept only the in-frame ones, dropping some. The table records about 270,000 clones, more than 75% of them present only once. Sequencing used PBMCs or T cells enriched from blood (not recorded which). The receptors originated from a woman under 30 who had recovered from COVID-19.

The chain is built from TRBV14 and TRBJ1-1; D is undetermined. This CDR3 has 13 amino acids. The germline V gene has CDR1 SGHDN and CDR2 FVKESK. V was clipped by 2 bases and J by 1 base, with 5 bases between them. CDR3 bases: TGTGCCAGCAGCCAACAGGCGAACACTGAAGCTTTCTTT. Protein: CASSQQANTEAFF.

The chain links TRBV7-3 to TRBJ2-5; D is uncertain. The V end lost 1 base, the J end lost 0 bases, and 3 bases lay between the germline ends. Germline V CDR1 and CDR2: SGHTA, FQGTGA. CDR3 length: 13 residues. The CDR3 region is CASSLNNQETQYF. CDR3 nucleotide sequence: TGTGCCAGCAGCTTAAACAACCAAGAGACCCAGTACTTC.

CDR3 loop: CASSFRTGQVSTDTQYF. DNA of the CDR3: TGTGCCAGCAGCTTCAGGACAGGGCAGGTTAGCACAGATACGCAGTATTTT. The chain joins TRBV5-6 to TRBJ2-3; 8 nucleotides match TRBD1. Germline values: CDR1 SGHDT, CDR2 YYEEEE. Trimming took 2 bases from V and 0 from J; bases not matched to a gene: 8. The CDR3 totals 17 residues. Full variable domain (rest looked up from reference TRBV5-6 and TRBJ2-3): DAGVTQSPTHLIKTRGQQVTLRCSPKSGHDTVSWYQQALGQGPQFIFQYYEEEERQRGNFPDRFSGHQFPNYSSELNVNALLLGDSALYLCASSFRTGQVSTDTQYFGPGTRLTVL.

The J gene is TRBJ1-1, the V gene TRBV30; no definite D call. The CDR3 consists of 17 residues. V lost 0 bases and J lost 0, with 17 bases in between. Germline values: CDR1 GTSNPN, CDR2 SVGIG (reference sequence). CDR3 DNA sequence: TGTGCCTGGAGTGTAAAGAGTGTGGTCGGTATGAACACTGAAGCTTTCTTT. Translated, it gives CAWSVKSVVGMNTEAFF.

The V gene is TRBV27, the J gene TRBJ1-6, with D maybe TRBD1 (6 bases). CDR1 MNHEY and CDR2 SMNVEV come from the germline V gene (reference sequence). The V end lost 2 bases, the J end lost 7 bases, and 15 bases lay between the germline ends. The CDR3 contains 16 residues. CDR3 bases: TGTGCCAGCAGTTTAGATGGGGGCGCGTGGAATTCACCCCTCCACTTT. This sequence encodes CASSLDGGAWNSPLHF.

CDR3 loop: CSVEDSATGVADTIYF. DNA of the CDR3: TGCAGCGTTGAAGACTCCGCTACAGGGGTGGCAGACACCATATATTTT. The chain employs TRBV29-1 and TRBJ1-3, with 7 bases lining up with TRBD1. Germline CDR1 is SQVTM and CDR2 is ANQGSEA. This CDR3 contains 16 residues. V gave up 0 bases and J gave up 8 bases; unmatched junction bases: 13.

The chain is built from TRBV30 and TRBJ2-7; tentative D call: TRBD2 (6 bases). The V gene lost 4 bases and the J gene lost 3 bases, with 10 bases spanning the gap. The CDR3 length is 12 residues. Germline CDR1 is GTSNPN and CDR2 is SVGIG (reference sequence). As DNA, the CDR3 is TGTGCCTGGAATCAAGCGGGCTACGAGCAGTACTTC. It is translated as CAWNQAGYEQYF.

The chain links TRBV19 to TRBJ2-2; 8 bases are shared with TRBD1. V trimming: 5 bases; J trimming: 5 bases; junction bases outside the gene matches: 7. The CDR3 totals 15 residues. Germline CDR1 reads LNHDA; CDR2 reads SQIVND (reference sequence). CDR3: CASSQTRTGTGELFF. Here the CDR3 DNA reads TGTGCCAGTAGTCAAACGAGGACAGGGACCGGGGAGCTGTTTTTT.

This chain links TRBV5-1 with TRBJ2-7, with D perhaps TRBD1 (6 bases). CDR1 and CDR2 from the germline V gene are SGHRS and YFSETQ. With 2 bases removed from V and 5 bases from J, the gap between germline ends came to 17 bases. This CDR3 is built from 15 residues. CDR3 DNA: TGCGCCAGCAGCTTCTCACAGGGCTGGGACGACGAGCAGTACTTC. Translating it yields CASSFSQGWDDEQYF.

J is TRBJ1-2 and V is TRBV27, with TRBD1 matching 7 bases. V shed 3 bases, J shed 8 bases, and the junction held 6 bases outside the gene matches. Germline CDR1 and CDR2: MNHEY and SMNVEV (reference sequence). This CDR3 contains 13 residues. CDR3 DNA: TGTGCCAGCAGTTTTGCAGGGGGAGACGGCTACACCTTC. This encodes CASSFAGGDGYTF.

This clone was detected only once. The V gene is TRBV18, the J gene TRBJ2-5; TRBD1 aligns across 7 bases. CDR1 and CDR2 from the germline V gene are KGHSH and LQKENI. This CDR3 is built from 16 residues. J lost 3 bases, V lost 3 bases, and 10 bases had no gene match. The CDR3 DNA is TGTGCCAGCTCACCTCAGACAGGGCTGGAGGAAGAGACCCAGTACTTC. Protein: CASSPQTGLEEETQYF.

This sequence joins TRBV5-1 and TRBJ2-1; 9 bases align to TRBD1. The CDR3 is 19 amino acids. CDR1 is SGHRS, CDR2 YFSETQ, per germline. V was pared by 4 bases and J by 4 bases, with 18 bases of the junction left unmatched. This chain's CDR3 is CASSNIPGTGRPKYNEQFF. In nucleotides, the CDR3 is TGCGCCAGCAGCAATATTCCCGGGACAGGGCGTCCCAAATACAATGAGCAGTTCTTC.

The chain carries TRBV2 and TRBJ2-3, with TRBD2 matching 13 bases. Germline lookup yields CDR1 SNHLY and CDR2 FYNNEI. CDR3 length equals 15 residues. Trimming at V came to 7 bases and at J to 8 bases, leaving 9 bases not matched to a gene. This CDR3 is CASIILAGGPPTQYF. In DNA form, the CDR3 reads TGTGCCAGCATTATACTAGCGGGGGGGCCTCCTACGCAGTATTTT.

The chain uses TRBV3-1 (or the pseudogene TRBV3-2) and TRBJ1-4; 9 bases match TRBD1. The CDR3 covers 15 residues. Trimming cost V 3 bases and J 10 bases; bases outside gene matches: 9. Looked up from germline, CDR1 is LGHDT and CDR2 is YNNKEL (reference sequence). CDR3 sequence (DNA): TGTGCCAGCAGCCACTGGGACAGGGACAATCTAAAACTGTTTTTT. This gives the protein CASSHWDRDNLKLFF.

This rearrangement joins TRBV3-1 (or the pseudogene TRBV3-2) to TRBJ2-7; 9 bases line up with TRBD2. CDR1 is LGHDT, CDR2 YNNKEL, per germline (reference sequence). This CDR3 is 14 amino acids long. The V segment lost 6 bases and the J segment 0 bases; nucleotides outside the gene matches: 3. In nucleotides, the CDR3 is TGTGCCAGCAGGACGACTAGCGGCTCCTACGAGCAGTACTTC. It translates to CASRTTSGSYEQYF.

This chain links TRBV4-1 with TRBJ1-1; 8 bases are shared with TRBD1. Trimming cost V 4 bases and J 4 bases; bases outside gene matches: 5. In germline, CDR1 is MGHRA, CDR2 YSYEKL. The CDR3 runs 14 residues. The CDR3 DNA is TGCGCCAGCAGCCGCCCCACAGGGGGCACTGAAGCTTTCTTT. It encodes CASSRPTGGTEAFF.

The chain carries TRBV5-1 and TRBJ2-6; 7 nucleotides agree with TRBD1. After removal of 0 bases from V and 3 bases from J, the junction contained 3 bases not matched to a gene. The CDR3 extends over 16 amino acids. The V gene's germline CDR1 is SGHRS and CDR2 YFSETQ. The CDR3 DNA follows: TGCGCCAGCAGCTTGGAGGGGGCGGTTGGGGCCAACGTCCTGACTTTC. This encodes CASSLEGAVGANVLTF.

In this sample, this clone turned up once. V gene TRBV7-2 combines with J gene TRBJ2-7, with 8 bases matching TRBD1. Per the germline V gene, CDR1 is SGHTA and CDR2 is FQGNSA. The CDR3 has 16 residues. The junction had 14 bases not matched to a gene; V was cut back by 3 bases and J by 7 bases. This CDR3 is CASSFGYRGESGEQYF. The CDR3 region has the DNA TGTGCCAGCAGCTTCGGCTACAGGGGGGAATCTGGGGAGCAGTACTTC.

The chain uses TRBV4-3 and TRBJ1-6; no reliable D call. The V end was cut by 0 bases, the J end by 0 bases, with 9 bases between. The CDR3 runs 17 residues. Germline V lookup: CDR1 LGHNA, CDR2 YSLEER. The CDR3 loop is CASSQEAGGSYNSPLHF. CDR3 bases: TGCGCCAGCAGCCAAGAAGCGGGCGGCTCCTATAATTCACCCCTCCACTTT.

CDR3 in amino acids: CASSELAGGVGELFF. DNA of the CDR3: TGTGCCAGCAGTGAATTAGCGGGAGGCGTCGGGGAGCTGTTTTTT. The rearrangement joins TRBV6-4 to TRBJ2-2, with TRBD2 identical over 10 bases. In germline, CDR1 is MRHNA, CDR2 SNTAGT. CDR3 size: 15 residues. With V trimmed by 3 bases and J by 7 bases, 5 bases remained unmatched.

The chain employs TRBV15 and TRBJ2-1; 11 bases fit TRBD2. With V trimmed by 4 bases and J by 5 bases, 1 base remained unmatched. Germline CDR1 is LNHNV and CDR2 is YYDKDF (reference sequence). The CDR3 is 14 residues long. In DNA form, the CDR3 reads TGTGCCACCAGCAAGACTAGCGGGAACAATGAGCAGTTCTTC. It specifies CATSKTSGNNEQFF.

The chain links TRBV7-9 to TRBJ1-2, with 7 bases fitting TRBD1. The trim removed 5 bases at V and 5 bases at J, leaving 2 bases unmatched. CDR3 length: 12 residues. The germline V gene encodes CDR1 SEHNR and CDR2 FQNEAQ (reference sequence). CDR3 coding DNA: TGTGCCAGCAGCCCGACAGGGTATGGCTACACCTTC. Residues: CASSPTGYGYTF.

V usage is TRBV19 and J usage is TRBJ1-5, with D possibly being TRBD1 (5 bases). V was shortened by 4 bases and J by 2 bases, with 6 bases between the two germline ends. CDR1 and CDR2 (germline): LNHDA, SQIVND (reference sequence). The CDR3 consists of 13 residues. DNA of the CDR3: TGTGCCAGTAGTACACAGGGCAATCAGCCCCAGCATTTT. Amino acid sequence: CASSTQGNQPQHF. The entire variable domain, with the rest obtained from reference TRBV19 and TRBJ1-5, is as follows: DGGITQSPKYLFRKEGQNVTLSCEQNLNHDAMYWYRQDPGQGLRLIYYSQIVNDFQKGDIAEGYSVSREKKESFPLTVTSAQKNPTAFYLCASSTQGNQPQHFGDGTRLSIL.

CDR3 nucleotides: TGTGCCATCAGTGAAAGGACAGGGGGCATGGATACGCAGTATTTT. It translates to CAISERTGGMDTQYF. The rearrangement uses TRBV10-3 and TRBJ2-3, with TRBD1 identical over 11 bases. This CDR3 region has 15 residues. V trimming: 3 bases; J trimming: 6 bases; junction bases outside the gene matches: 5. Per germline, CDR1 ENHRY and CDR2 SYGVKD.

This chain links TRBV7-3 with TRBJ2-1; 11 bases fit TRBD2. With V trimmed by 5 bases and J by 8 bases, 11 bases remained unmatched. CDR3 length equals 16 residues. Germline CDR1 SGHTA, CDR2 FQGTGA. CDR3 sequence reads: CASSQIPGLADDEQFF. DNA of the CDR3: TGTGCCAGCAGCCAAATACCGGGACTAGCGGACGATGAGCAGTTCTTC.

The rearrangement links TRBV25-1 to TRBJ1-6, with D unclear. In germline, CDR1 is MGHDK, CDR2 SYGVNS. Deletions cut 4 bases from V and 9 bases from J, with 10 bases between. The CDR3 is 13 residues long. Here the CDR3 reads CASSVVTGSPLHF. CDR3 bases: TGTGCCAGCAGTGTTGTCACGGGTTCACCCCTCCACTTT.

The V gene is TRBV28, the J gene TRBJ2-3; the match to TRBD1 covers 8 bases. Per germline, CDR1 MDHEN and CDR2 SYDVKM. Germline trimming cut 4 bases from V and 3 bases from J; bases unmatched to any gene: 3. The CDR3 is made up of 14 amino acids. Here the CDR3 reads CASSSGGATDTQYF. CDR3 sequence (DNA): TGTGCCAGCAGTTCAGGGGGCGCAACAGATACGCAGTATTTT. Full variable domain (rest looked up from reference TRBV28 and TRBJ2-3): DVKVTQSSRYLVKRTGEKVFLECVQDMDHENMFWYRQDPGLGLRLIYFSYDVKMKEKGDIPEGYSVSREKKERFSLILESASTNQTSMYLCASSSGGATDTQYFGPGTRLTVL.

The chain combines TRBV5-4 with TRBJ1-6; the D gene is possibly TRBD1 (5 bases). The germline V and J ends were trimmed by 9 bases and 13 bases, with 23 bases remaining between them. Germline CDR1 is SGHNT and CDR2 is YYREEE (reference sequence). The CDR3 is made up of 14 amino acids. CDR3 region: CATTFWGLPIPLHF. CDR3 coding DNA: TGTGCCACCACGTTTTGGGGCCTACCAATTCCCCTCCACTTT.

The chain carries TRBV7-9 and TRBJ2-3; TRBD1 is a possible D gene (6 bases). Trimming took off 5 bases at V and 4 bases at J, with 19 bases between the two ends. From germline, CDR1 is SEHNR and CDR2 FQNEAQ (reference sequence). The CDR3 has 16 residues. Here the CDR3 reads CASSRSRDNVADTQYF. DNA of the CDR3: TGTGCCAGCAGCCGGAGTCGGGACAATGTGGCAGATACGCAGTATTTT. Looking up the rest from reference TRBV7-9 and TRBJ2-3 gives the full variable domain: DTGVSQNPRHKITKRGQNVTFRCDPISEHNRLYWYRQTLGQGPEFLTYFQNEAQLEKSRLLSDRFSAERPKGSFSTLEIQRTEQGDSAMYLCASSRSRDNVADTQYFGPGTRLTVL.

This clone appeared a few times. The rearrangement joins TRBV27 to TRBJ1-1, with D tentatively TRBD1 (5 bases). Per the germline V gene, CDR1 is MNHEY and CDR2 is SMNVEV (reference sequence). V was shortened by 3 bases and J by 1 base, with 12 bases between the two germline ends. The CDR3 contains 15 residues. The CDR3 loop is CASSLGGVGNTEAFF. As DNA, the CDR3 is TGTGCCAGCAGTTTGGGGGGGGTGGGGAACACTGAAGCTTTCTTT.

J is TRBJ2-7 and V is TRBV13; D possibly corresponds to TRBD2 (5 bases). CDR1 PRHDT and CDR2 FYEKMQ come from the germline V gene (reference sequence). The CDR3 contains 15 residues. V was cut by 6 bases and J by 4 bases, with 19 bases left in between. CDR3 sequence: CASRIRAGIEYEQYF. The CDR3 DNA is TGTGCCAGCAGAATAAGGGCCGGGATTGAATACGAGCAGTACTTC.

The rearrangement joins TRBV19 to TRBJ1-1, with D tentatively TRBD1 (6 bases). Germline loops: CDR1 LNHDA, CDR2 SQIVND (reference sequence). The germline V and J ends were trimmed by 10 bases and 1 base, with 16 bases remaining between them. The CDR3 has 14 amino acids. CDR3 nucleotides: TGTGCCACTGGGGGCCCAAAAGAGAACACTGAAGCTTTCTTT. Protein sequence: CATGGPKENTEAFF.